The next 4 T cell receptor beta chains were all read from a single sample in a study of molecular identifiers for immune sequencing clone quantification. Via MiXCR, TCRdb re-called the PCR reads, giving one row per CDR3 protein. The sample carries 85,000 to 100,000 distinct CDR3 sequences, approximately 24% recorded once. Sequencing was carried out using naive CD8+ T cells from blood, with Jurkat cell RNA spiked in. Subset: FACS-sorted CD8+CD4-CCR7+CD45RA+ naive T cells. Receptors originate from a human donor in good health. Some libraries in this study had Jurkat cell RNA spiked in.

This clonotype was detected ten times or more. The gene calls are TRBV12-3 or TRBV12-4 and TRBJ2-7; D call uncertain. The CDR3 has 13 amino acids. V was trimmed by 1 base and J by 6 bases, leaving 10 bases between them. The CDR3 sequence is CASSLGQLGEQYF. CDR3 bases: TGTGCCAGCAGTTTAGGGCAGCTGGGCGAGCAGTACTTC.

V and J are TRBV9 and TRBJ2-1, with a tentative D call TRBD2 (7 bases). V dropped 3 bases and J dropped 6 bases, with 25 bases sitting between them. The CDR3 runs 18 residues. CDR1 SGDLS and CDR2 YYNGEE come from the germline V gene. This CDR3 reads CASSEPWGAGEVGNEQFF. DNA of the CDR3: TGTGCCAGCAGCGAACCCTGGGGGGCGGGGGAGGTGGGCAATGAGCAGTTCTTC.

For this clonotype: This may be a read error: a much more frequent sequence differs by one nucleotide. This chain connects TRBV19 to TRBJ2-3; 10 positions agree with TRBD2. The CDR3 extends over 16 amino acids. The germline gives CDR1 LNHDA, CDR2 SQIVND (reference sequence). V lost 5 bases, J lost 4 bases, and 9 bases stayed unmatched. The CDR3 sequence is CASSFTLAGIADTQYF. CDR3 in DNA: TGTGCCAGTAGTTTTACACTAGCGGGGATCGCAGATACGCAGTATTTT.

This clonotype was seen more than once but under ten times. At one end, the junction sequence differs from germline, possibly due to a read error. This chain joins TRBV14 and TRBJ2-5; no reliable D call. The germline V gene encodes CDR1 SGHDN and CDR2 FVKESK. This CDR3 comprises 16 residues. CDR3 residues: CASSQGARTTQEPQYF. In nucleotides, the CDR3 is TGTGCCAGCAGCCAAGGGGCCAGGACCACCCAAGAGCCCCAGTACTTC.